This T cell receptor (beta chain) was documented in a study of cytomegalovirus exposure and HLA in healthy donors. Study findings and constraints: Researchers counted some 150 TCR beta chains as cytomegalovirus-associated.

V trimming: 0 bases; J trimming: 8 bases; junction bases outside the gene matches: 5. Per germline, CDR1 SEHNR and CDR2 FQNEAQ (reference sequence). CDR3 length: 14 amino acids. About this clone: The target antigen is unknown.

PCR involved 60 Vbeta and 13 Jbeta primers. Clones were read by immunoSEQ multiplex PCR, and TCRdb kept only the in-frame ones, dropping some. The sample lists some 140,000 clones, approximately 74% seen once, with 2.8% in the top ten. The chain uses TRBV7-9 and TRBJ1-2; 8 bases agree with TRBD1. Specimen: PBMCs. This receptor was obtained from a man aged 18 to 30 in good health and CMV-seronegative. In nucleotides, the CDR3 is TGTGCCAGCAGCTTAGCGGGCAGGGGGCTCGGCTACACCTTC. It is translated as CASSLAGRGLGYTF.